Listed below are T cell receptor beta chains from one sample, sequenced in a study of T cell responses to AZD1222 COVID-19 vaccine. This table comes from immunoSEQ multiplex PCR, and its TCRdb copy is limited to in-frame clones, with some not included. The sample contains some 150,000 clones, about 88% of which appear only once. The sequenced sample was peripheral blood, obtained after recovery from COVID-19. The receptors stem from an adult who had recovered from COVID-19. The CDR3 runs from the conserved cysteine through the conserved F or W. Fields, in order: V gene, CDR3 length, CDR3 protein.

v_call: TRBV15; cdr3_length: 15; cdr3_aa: CATSRDKVGGTEAFF
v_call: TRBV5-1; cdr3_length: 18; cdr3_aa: CASSPSLAGGPRYYEQYF
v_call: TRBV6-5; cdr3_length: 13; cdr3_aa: CASINGGGTEAFF
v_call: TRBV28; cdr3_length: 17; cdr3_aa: CASSRKGLAGGTRFEYF
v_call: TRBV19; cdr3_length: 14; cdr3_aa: CASSIENSNYGYTF
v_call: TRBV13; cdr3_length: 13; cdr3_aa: CASSLAMVAEAFF
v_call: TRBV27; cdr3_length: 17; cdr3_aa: CASSHSGTSGGTGELFF
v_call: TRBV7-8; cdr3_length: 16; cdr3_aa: CASTLGSQARGQPQHF
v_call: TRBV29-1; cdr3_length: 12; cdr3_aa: CSVSTGGSGYTF
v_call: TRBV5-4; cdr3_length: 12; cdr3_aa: CASSSTSGWEYF
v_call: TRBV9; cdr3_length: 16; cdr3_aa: CASSARGQPTNEKLFF
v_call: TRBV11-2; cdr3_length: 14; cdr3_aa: CASSLGPNNSPLHF
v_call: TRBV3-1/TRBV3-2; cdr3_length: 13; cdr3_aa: CASSQDYAGAIYF
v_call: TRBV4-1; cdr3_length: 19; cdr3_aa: CASSQDQDAGSSYNSPLHF
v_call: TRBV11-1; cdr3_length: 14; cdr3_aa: CASSLAGEGETQYF
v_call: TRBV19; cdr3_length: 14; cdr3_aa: CASSLRAGSTEAFF
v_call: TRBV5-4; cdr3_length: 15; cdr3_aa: CASSWGSGTVGGYTF
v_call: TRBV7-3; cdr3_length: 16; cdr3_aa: CASSQGLAVNTGELFF
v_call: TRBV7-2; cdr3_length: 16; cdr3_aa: CASSLVGDSSTDTQYF
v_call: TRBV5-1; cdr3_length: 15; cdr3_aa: CASSLVSGSWSEQYF
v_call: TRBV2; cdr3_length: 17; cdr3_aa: CASSRFSGGLGGETQYF
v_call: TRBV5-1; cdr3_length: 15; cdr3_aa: CASSLRDSAYNEQFF
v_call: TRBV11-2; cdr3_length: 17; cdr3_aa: CASSSQTRVGTPYEQYF
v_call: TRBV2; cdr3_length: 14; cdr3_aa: CASRPVPGYTEAFF
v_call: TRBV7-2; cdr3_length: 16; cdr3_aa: CASSSYGAGESYEQYF
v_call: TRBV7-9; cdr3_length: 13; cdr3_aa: CASSFPRGTEAFF
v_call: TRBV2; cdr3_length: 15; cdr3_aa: CASSDRGRVSDTQYF
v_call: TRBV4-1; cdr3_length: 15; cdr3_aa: CASSQAARTNYGYTF
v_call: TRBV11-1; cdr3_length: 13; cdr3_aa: CASSLQGSGEQFF
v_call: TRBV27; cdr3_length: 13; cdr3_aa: CASRDTNYNEQFF
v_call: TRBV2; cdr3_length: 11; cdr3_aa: CATAGYTEAFF
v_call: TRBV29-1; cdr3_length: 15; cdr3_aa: CSVEVDAGTAATAFF
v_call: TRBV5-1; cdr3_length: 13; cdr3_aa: CASSEHYQETQYF
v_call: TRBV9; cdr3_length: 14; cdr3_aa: CASSSPPGAGELFF
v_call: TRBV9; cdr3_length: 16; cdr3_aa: CASSPQDRGSNYGYTF
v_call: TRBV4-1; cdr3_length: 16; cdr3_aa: CASSQPLTGAHYGYTF
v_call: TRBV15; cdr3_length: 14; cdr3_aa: CATSTRKTGEGYTF
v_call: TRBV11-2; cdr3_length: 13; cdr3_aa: CASSLGPANEQFF
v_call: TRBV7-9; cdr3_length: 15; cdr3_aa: CASSLGSGGVETQYF
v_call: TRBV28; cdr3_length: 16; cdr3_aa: CASSAAGLAGRNEQFF
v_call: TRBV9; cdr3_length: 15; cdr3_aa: CASSTQGSVGYGYTF
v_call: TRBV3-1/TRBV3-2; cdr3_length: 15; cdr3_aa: CASSQDTGHLYGYTF